A single TCR beta chain is shown here with its context. Its antigen specificity is not known. Base qualities are not at hand, and no much larger clone is one base apart. CDR3 length: 12 amino acids, cysteine to phenylalanine. Left in the record is the CDR3 DNA by itself, 36 bases read in frame from the first base. As encoded in the germline V gene, CDR1 is SGHRS while CDR2 is YFSETQ. V sheds 5 bases and J sheds 6 bases, leaving 11 bases between their ends. TCRbeta CDR3 regions were amplified from genomic DNA by means of the immunoSEQ Assay, a bias-controlled multiplex PCR. In the paper's pipeline: The number of nucleated cells in each sample was estimated from the amplification of reference gene primers within the assay. To quantify the absolute abundance of each unique TCRbeta CDR3 rearrangement, sequence reads were collapsed and filtered. For each sample, productive Simpson clonality was calculated as the square root of Simpson's diversity index across productive rearrangements. Not all clones reach the TCRdb copy of this immuneACCESS table, which keeps in-frame sequences only. Checked studies attribute under half of the gap to unresolved V genes and leave the rest unexplained. The V and J calls and clone size are taken from that table; D and trimming were inferred from the DNA. This sample has approximately 150,000 clones in its table, and 81% of those were observed once. In total, the top ten clones hold about 5% of the sample.

Participants in the prospective study were aged roughly 18 to 100 years, lived in more than 20 United States geographic areas, and enrolled through a virtual design. In the prospective study, participants were assigned to cohorts based on the clinical history participants reported in a screening survey and a study questionnaire. Each participant in the prospective study had whole blood, serum and a nasopharyngeal or oropharyngeal swab collected by mobile phlebotomists. Over a roughly 2-month period, participants in the prospective study had the option of providing additional blood draws and questionnaires. Before DNA extraction, prospective study blood samples were shipped either frozen or at room temperature. These data originate in a study of blood T cell repertoires in COVID-19 (dated by TCRdb to the early 2020s). Context from the whole study: Samples from collaborators originated in the United States, Italy and Spain and spanned both the acute and convalescent phases of COVID-19. Where available, HLA class I and class II types were obtained from metadata supplied by the sample provider rather than from assay-based typing. The prospective study material was composed of cDNA or gDNA derived from T cells, B-cell-depleted T cells, or PBMCs. Samples came from the ongoing ImmuneRACE study (first 160 participants) plus 1,254 subjects from 6 global collaborators. Deeply sampled blood TCRbeta repertoires from subjects exposed to, actively infected with, or recovered from COVID-19 were included in the dataset. The sample metadata nearly always contained a de-identified subject ID, COVID-19 status, age in years and sex. The repertoires were released in a freely available public database meant as a resource for research on the immune response to SARS-CoV-2.

What the work shows at the level of the full study, not this receptor alone: How much clinical and demographic metadata was included differed by source and by participant, and the metadata was provided uncurated.

Sequencing used PBMCs or T cells enriched from blood (not recorded which). The TCR sequence derives from a woman aged 40 to 55 with acute COVID-19. The chain was built from TRBV5-1 and TRBJ1-2, with TRBD1 perhaps the D gene, on 6 matching bases. The CDR3 in this case is CASRDHRDGYTF. Here is the DNA: TGCGCCAGCAGGGACCACAGGGATGGCTACACCTTC.